What follows describes a single TCR beta chain. The antigen is unknown. The data are from a study of shared clonotypes between healthy human individuals. Study-level results: On the whole, naive subsets had larger estimated richness than memory subsets had.

Within Nashville, Tennessee resided all donors, each a Caucasian adult. Germline V CDR1 and CDR2: LGHNA, YSLEER. Trimming took off 8 bases at V and 4 bases at J, with 3 bases between the two ends. The CDR3 totals 10 residues. On sorted subsets, replicate PCRs used 150 to 250 ng DNA, or approximately 33,000 T cell genomes. Generated by immunoSEQ multiplex PCR, the TCRdb table keeps only in-frame clones and is missing some. The repertoire holds roughly 700,000 clones, with 90% as singletons. The chain couples TRBV4-3 to TRBJ1-5; D gene ambiguous. Sequenced sample: memory CD8+ T cells from PBMCs. Subset meaning: CD45RO+ cells pooled with CCR7-negative TemRA cells. The source is a man younger than 30 in good health. Some clones in this sample may be carry-over from other donors' samples. CDR3 region: CASPNQPQHF. The CDR3 DNA reads TGCGCCAGCCCAAATCAGCCCCAGCATTTT.